The TCR beta chain under discussion was sequenced for a study of CD8 T cells in ankylosing spondylitis. One entry per CDR3 protein, called by TCRdb with MiXCR from the 5' RACE reads. The sample has roughly 150,000 distinct CDR3 sequences, 30% to 35% seen once. This CDR3 has 15 residues. CDR1 and CDR2 from the germline V gene are MNHNS and SASEGT. Trimming left V 0 bases short and J 4 bases short, with 10 bases between. Only a few counts were recorded for this clonotype. The rearrangement links TRBV6-1 to TRBJ1-5, with a weak D call TRBD1 (5 bases). Sequenced input: synovial fluid, either unsorted or a sorted T cell fraction (not recorded which). This sequence was found in a male donor with ankylosing spondylitis. CDR3 sequence reads: CASSEAPGGNQPQHF. CDR3 in DNA: TGTGCCAGCAGTGAAGCGCCCGGGGGAAATCAGCCCCAGCATTTT.